The clone carrying this T cell receptor beta chain was observed a few times. Individually, cDNA molecules had unique molecular identifiers attached to them. TCRdb re-called the 5' RACE reads through MiXCR, storing one row per CDR3 protein. The table includes approximately 97,000 distinct CDR3 sequences, 8% to 13% detected once. This sample was taken from a study of early T cells in non-severe SARS-CoV-2 infection. About the study: The input, bulk RNA from unsorted whole blood, was sequenced, and chains were unpaired.

The V gene's germline CDR1 is SEHNR and CDR2 FQNEAQ (reference sequence). This CDR3 spans 11 amino acids. Trimming left V 1 base short and J 12 bases short, with 7 bases between. This TCR was sampled from an adult who was a healthcare worker with PCR-confirmed SARS-CoV-2 infection or an uninfected control (not recorded which). The sample was whole blood, taken at baseline. The rearrangement links TRBV7-9 to TRBJ2-1; TRBD1 might be the D (6 bases). The CDR3 sequence: CASSLVGGQFF. The DNA of the CDR3 is TGTGCCAGCAGCTTAGTAGGGGGGCAGTTCTTC. The full variable domain, rest sourced from reference TRBV7-9 and TRBJ2-1, is DTGVSQNPRHKITKRGQNVTFRCDPISEHNRLYWYRQTLGQGPEFLTYFQNEAQLEKSRLLSDRFSAERPKGSFSTLEIQRTEQGDSAMYLCASSLVGGQFFGPGTRLTVL.